One and the same sample provided the 14 T cell receptor beta chains below, sequenced in a study of T cell responses to AZD1222 COVID-19 vaccine. Sequenced by immunoSEQ multiplex PCR; TCRdb stores in-frame clones only, minus some. Of roughly 270,000 clones in the sample, 90% to 95% are singletons; the top ten hold around 0.57%. The starting material was peripheral blood, obtained 28 days after the second AZD1222 dose. The receptor set was obtained from an adult who received the AZD1222 COVID-19 vaccine.

The V gene is TRBV28, the J gene TRBJ1-2, with TRBD1 identical over 9 bases. The length of the CDR3 is 14 residues. The trim removed 6 bases at V and 6 bases at J, leaving 8 bases unmatched. From germline, CDR1 is MDHEN and CDR2 SYDVKM. CDR3 coding DNA: TGTGCCAGCAGCCCTGGGACAGGGAGGCATGGCTACACCTTC. It encodes CASSPGTGRHGYTF.

The chain uses TRBV2 and TRBJ2-7, with TRBD2 as a possible D gene (5 bases). V lost 0 bases to trimming and J lost 6 bases, with 18 bases between them. Germline CDR1 reads SNHLY; CDR2 reads FYNNEI. The CDR3 covers 16 residues. The CDR3 bases are TGTGCCAGCAGTGAAGCGTTGTCAGGCCGGGAAGGCGAGCAGTACTTC. Its protein product is CASSEALSGREGEQYF.

This chain joins TRBV5-1 and TRBJ2-2, with D possibly being TRBD2 (6 bases). The CDR3 loop spans 16 amino acids. The germline V gene encodes CDR1 SGHRS and CDR2 YFSETQ. V was clipped by 2 bases and J by 2 bases, with 13 bases between them. CDR3 protein: CASSFEQRVNTGELFF. Written as DNA, the CDR3 is TGCGCCAGCAGCTTCGAGCAGCGGGTAAACACCGGGGAGCTGTTTTTT.

The V call is TRBV28, the J call TRBJ1-3; D is undetermined. This CDR3 has 12 amino acids. Trimming took off 7 bases at V and 3 bases at J, with 7 bases between the two ends. Per germline, CDR1 MDHEN and CDR2 SYDVKM. The CDR3 here is CASMPFGNTIYF. Written as DNA, the CDR3 is TGTGCCAGCATGCCTTTTGGAAACACCATATATTTT.

The rearrangement joins TRBV5-1 to TRBJ2-5; TRBD1 is a possible D gene (6 bases). Deletions cut 3 bases from V and 4 bases from J, with 10 bases between. This CDR3 is 13 amino acids long. The germline gives CDR1 SGHRS, CDR2 YFSETQ. CDR3 sequence reads: CASSSEGGETQYF. CDR3 nucleotides: TGCGCCAGCAGCTCGGAAGGGGGAGAGACCCAGTACTTC.

V and J are TRBV21-1 and TRBJ1-4. TRBV21-1 is termed a pseudogene. The CDR3 is 19 residues long. The DNA of the CDR3 is TGTGCCGGGGGGTGTGTTGTTCGAGCAGGTTCGGCAACTAATGAAAAACTGTTTTTT. Translating gives CAGGCVVRAGSATNEKLFF.

This clone was observed a handful of times. The chain links TRBV4-3 to TRBJ2-1, with a possible D match to TRBD2 (5 bases). Germline V CDR1 and CDR2: LGHNA, YSLEER. V was cut by 0 bases and J by 3 bases, with 12 bases left in between. The CDR3 totals 16 residues. The CDR3 is CASSQDFPSNYNEQFF. The CDR3 nucleotides read TGCGCCAGCAGCCAAGATTTTCCTAGCAACTACAATGAGCAGTTCTTC.

The V and J genes are TRBV2 and TRBJ1-1, with D possibly matching TRBD1 (5 bases). Trimming pared 6 bases from V and 9 bases from J, leaving 14 bases between. CDR3 size: 12 residues. Germline V gives CDR1 SNHLY, CDR2 FYNNEI. CDR3 sequence: CASRGLGSQAFF. Here the CDR3 DNA reads TGTGCCAGCAGGGGGCTGGGCAGCCAAGCTTTCTTT. Full variable domain (remainder filled in from reference TRBV2 and TRBJ1-1): EPEVTQTPSHQVTQMGQEVILRCVPISNHLYFYWYRQILGQKVEFLVSFYNNEISEKSEIFDDQFSVERPDGSNFTLKIRSTKLEDSAMYFCASRGLGSQAFFGQGTRLTVV.

The sample holds one count of this clone. The chain carries TRBV5-1 and TRBJ1-6, with a possible D match to TRBD1 (6 bases). V was clipped by 0 bases and J by 10 bases, with 14 bases between them. From germline, CDR1 is SGHRS and CDR2 YFSETQ. This CDR3 region has 15 residues. The CDR3 sequence: CASSLAGQGTSPLHF. In DNA, the CDR3 is TGCGCCAGCAGCTTGGCCGGGCAGGGGACCTCACCCCTCCACTTT.

V is TRBV4-1 and J is TRBJ2-2; TRBD1 might be the D (5 bases). This CDR3 has 17 residues. V was clipped by 2 bases and J by 1 base, with 14 bases between them. Germline CDR1 and CDR2: MGHRA and YSYEKL. The CDR3 reads CASSQPGASLNTGELFF. In DNA, the CDR3 is TGCGCCAGCAGCCAACCTGGGGCGTCTTTGAACACCGGGGAGCTGTTTTTT.

Regarding this clone: Other DNA sequences in the sample encode the same CDR3. The rearrangement links TRBV7-2 to TRBJ2-5, with TRBD1 as a possible D gene (6 bases). V was shortened by 5 bases and J by 5 bases, with 12 bases between the two germline ends. Germline loops: CDR1 SGHTA, CDR2 FQGNSA. The CDR3 sequence is 13 residues long. The CDR3 DNA reads TGTGCCAGCAGCCCCAGGGGTGGCGAGACCCAGTACTTC. It codes for CASSPRGGETQYF.

The chain employs TRBV10-3 and TRBJ1-5; D possibly corresponds to TRBD1 (5 bases). Germline CDR1 is ENHRY and CDR2 is SYGVKD. The CDR3 spans 14 residues. Trimming shortened V by 3 bases and J by 2 bases, and 8 bases separated the two germline ends. In DNA, the CDR3 is TGTGCCATCAGTGAAATGGGGGGCAATCAGCCCCAGCATTTT. Translating it yields CAISEMGGNQPQHF.

This clone was observed once. The genes are TRBV12-3 or TRBV12-4 and TRBJ2-2; D is possibly TRBD2 (6 bases). Between the trimmed V and J ends, which lost 7 bases and 5 bases, there was a span of 11 bases. The CDR3 has 13 amino acids. CDR3: CASTPRGTGELFF. The CDR3 DNA is TGTGCCAGCACGCCCCGGGGGACCGGGGAGCTGTTTTTT.

This chain connects TRBV6-5 to TRBJ2-1, with 9 bases fitting TRBD1. The CDR3 runs to 15 residues. Germline CDR1 is MNHEY and CDR2 is SVGAGI. The junction had 6 bases not matched to a gene; V was cut back by 0 bases and J by 9 bases. CDR3: CASSYSGTGRSEQFF. The CDR3 bases are TGTGCCAGCAGTTACTCTGGGACAGGGCGCAGTGAGCAGTTCTTC.